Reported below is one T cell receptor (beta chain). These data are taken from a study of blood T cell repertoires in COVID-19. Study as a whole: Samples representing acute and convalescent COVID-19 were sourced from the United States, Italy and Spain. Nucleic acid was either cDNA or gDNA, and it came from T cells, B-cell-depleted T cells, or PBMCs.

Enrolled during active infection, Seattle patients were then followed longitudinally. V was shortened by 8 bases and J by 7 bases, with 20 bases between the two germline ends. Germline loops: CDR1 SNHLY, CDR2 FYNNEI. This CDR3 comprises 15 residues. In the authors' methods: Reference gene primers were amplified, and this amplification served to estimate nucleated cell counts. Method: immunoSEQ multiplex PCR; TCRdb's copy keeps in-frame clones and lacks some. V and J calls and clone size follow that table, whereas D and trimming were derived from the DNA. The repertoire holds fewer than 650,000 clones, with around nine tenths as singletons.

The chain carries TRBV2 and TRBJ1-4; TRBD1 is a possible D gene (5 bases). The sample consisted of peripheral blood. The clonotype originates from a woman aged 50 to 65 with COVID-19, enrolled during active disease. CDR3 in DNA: TGTGCCAGCGTCCCTTCGGGGGGAAGGGGTGAAAAACTGTTTTTT. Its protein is CASVPSGGRGEKLFF.